The 3 T cell receptor beta chains in this list originate from one sample, sequenced in a study of cytomegalovirus exposure and HLA in healthy donors. 13 Jbeta primers and 60 Vbeta primers were used for the PCR. Assay used: immunoSEQ multiplex PCR; TCRdb lists only in-frame clones, some missing. Among approximately 88,000 clones listed, around 77% were seen once. The sample consisted of PBMCs. The receptors derive from a man aged 50 or older in good health and CMV-seropositive.

The gene calls are TRBV7-6 and TRBJ1-2; the D is unclear. The CDR3 has 12 residues. Per the germline V gene, CDR1 is SGHVS and CDR2 is FNYEAQ. V dropped 4 bases and J dropped 5 bases, with 8 bases sitting between them. CDR3 coding DNA: TGTGCCAGCAGCTCGATTGAGTATGGCTACACCTTC. It translates to CASSSIEYGYTF.

In its sample, this clone was seen once. The V and J genes are TRBV5-8 and TRBJ2-3, with D perhaps matching TRBD1 (6 bases). The length of the CDR3 is 16 residues. V was shortened by 0 bases and J by 2 bases, with 13 bases between the two germline ends. The germline CDR1 and CDR2 sequences are SGHTS and YDEGEE. CDR3 DNA sequence: TGTGCCAGCAGCTTGGGAGCAGGGGTTTCCACAGATACGCAGTATTTT. Its translation is CASSLGAGVSTDTQYF.

This clone was picked up a small number of times. The rearrangement links TRBV6-5 to TRBJ1-2; D is perhaps TRBD1 (5 bases). This CDR3 contains 14 residues. Germline values: CDR1 MNHEY, CDR2 SVGAGI. Between the trimmed V and J ends, which lost 4 bases and 6 bases, there was a span of 15 bases. The CDR3 protein is CASSWTPGGNGYTF. CDR3 coding DNA: TGTGCCAGCAGTTGGACCCCCGGGGGTAATGGCTACACCTTC.